A selection of T cell receptor beta chains follows, all from one sample in a study of tumor-infiltrating lymphocytes in primary liver carcinoma. TCRdb reprocessed the multiplex PCR reads with MiXCR, giving one entry per CDR3 protein. This sample has some 20,000 distinct CDR3 sequences, with approximately 79% found just once. Source material: liver tumor tissue from sampling region 4. These receptor sequences come from a woman aged 25 to 39 with primary liver carcinoma and hepatitis B virus infection. CDR3s include the opening cysteine and the closing phenylalanine or tryptophan. The order of the fields is V gene, clone size, D gene, J gene, CDR3 protein, CDR3 DNA. The D gene is left open where the match is weak. Expanded clones get a size class; other rows say once, few or many, or leave the size out.

TRBV6-5	NA	NA	TRBJ2-7	CASIYKDSNSYEQYF	TGTGCCAGCATTTACAAGGATAGCAACTCCTACGAGCAGTACTTC
TRBV12-3/TRBV12-4	NA	NA	TRBJ2-1	CASSLSGTGELEQFF	TGTGCCAGCAGCCTGTCCGGGACTGGGGAACTTGAGCAGTTCTTC
TRBV28	NA	NA	TRBJ2-7	CARKRPGLSYEQYF	TGTGCCAGGAAACGACCGGGACTTTCCTACGAGCAGTACTTC
TRBV4-1	NA	TRBD1	TRBJ2-5	CACSLGTAYQETQCF	TGCGCCTGCAGCCTGGGGACAGCCTACCAAGAGACCCAGTGCTTC
TRBV11-3	NA	TRBD2	TRBJ2-1	CAGASGSGSEQFF	TGTGCCGGTGCTAGCGGGAGTGGGAGTGAGCAGTTCTTT
TRBV11-3	NA	NA	TRBJ2-2	CARSRVMVGVSEELFF	TGTGCCAGAAGCAGGGTTATGGTGGGAGTGTCCGAGGAGCTGTTTTTT
TRBV29-1	many	TRBD1	TRBJ2-3	CSVVAGTGLDTQYF	TGCAGCGTTGTGGCCGGGACAGGGCTAGATACGCAGTATTTT
TRBV11-1	NA	NA	TRBJ1-1	CANSFRQGYTEGFF	TGTGCCAACAGCTTCAGGCAGGGCTACACTGAAGGTTTCTTT
TRBV20-1	NA	NA	TRBJ2-1	CSIRAPGDEQFF	TGCAGCATTAGGGCTCCCGGGGATGAGCAGTTCTTC
TRBV29-1	once	NA	TRBJ2-2	CSVGFRGGNTGELFF	TGCAGCGTTGGGTTTCGGGGAGGTAACACCGGGGAGCTGTTTTTT
TRBV6-5	medium-sized	NA	TRBJ2-4	CASSYQGREYF	TGTGCCAGCAGTTATCAGGGCAGGGAGTACTTC
TRBV11-1	NA	NA	TRBJ1-1	CASSFGHGYTEVFF	TGTGCCAGTAGCTTCGGGCATGGCTACACTGAAGTTTTCTTT
TRBV6-5	NA	NA	TRBJ2-5	CASSTGREPTQYF	TGTGCCAGCAGTACCGGCAGGGAGCCGACCCAGTACTTC
TRBV6-5	NA	NA	TRBJ2-5	CARSTDMGLTQYF	TGTGCCAGGAGTACCGATATGGGGCTGACCCAGTACTTC
TRBV20-1	NA	NA	TRBJ2-1	CSARPGYNEQFF	TGCAGTGCTAGACCGGGGTACAATGAACAGTTCTTC
TRBV4-2	NA	NA	TRBJ1-4	CVSQDREKLFF	TGTGTCAGCCAAGATAGGGAAAAACTGTTTTTT
TRBV10-3	NA	TRBD1	TRBJ1-1	CAINESTGMLTEAFF	TGTGCCATAAATGAGTCGACAGGGATGTTGACTGAAGCTTTCTTT
TRBV11-3	few	NA	TRBJ1-1	CASSLKVAITGASF	TGTGCCAGCAGCTTAAAGGTGGCGATCACTGGAGCTTCCTTT
TRBV7-8	NA	TRBD2	TRBJ2-3	CPSSATSSGSRKNTQYF	TGTCCCAGCAGTGCCACCTCTAGCGGGAGTAGAAAAAATACGCAGTATTTT
TRBV10-3	NA	NA	TRBJ2-5	CAISESATGQETQYF	TGTGCCATCAGTGAGTCGGCTACAGGACAAGAGACCCAATACTTC
TRBV28	NA	NA	TRBJ2-4	CTSSLRGGAKNIQYF	TGCACCAGCAGCCTCAGGGGGGGGGCCAAAAACATTCAGTACTTC
TRBV7-8	NA	NA	TRBJ2-5	CASRERETQCF	TGTGCCAGCAGGGAACGAGAGACCCAGTGCTTC
TRBV12-3/TRBV12-4	NA	NA	TRBJ1-5	CASRRGGFSQPQHF	TGTGCCAGCAGACGGGGGGGGTTCAGTCAGCCCCAGCATTTT